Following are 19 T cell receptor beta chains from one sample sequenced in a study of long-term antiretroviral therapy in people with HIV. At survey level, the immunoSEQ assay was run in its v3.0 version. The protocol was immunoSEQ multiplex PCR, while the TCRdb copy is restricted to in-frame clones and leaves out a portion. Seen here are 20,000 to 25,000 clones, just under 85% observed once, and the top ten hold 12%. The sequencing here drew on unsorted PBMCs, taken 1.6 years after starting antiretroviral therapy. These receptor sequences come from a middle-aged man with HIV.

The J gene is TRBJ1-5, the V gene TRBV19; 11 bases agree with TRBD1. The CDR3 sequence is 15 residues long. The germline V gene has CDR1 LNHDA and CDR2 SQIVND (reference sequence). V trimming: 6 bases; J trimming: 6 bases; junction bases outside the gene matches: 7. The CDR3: CASRRDRGFGQPQHF. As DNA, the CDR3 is TGTGCCAGTAGACGGGACAGGGGGTTCGGTCAGCCCCAGCATTTT. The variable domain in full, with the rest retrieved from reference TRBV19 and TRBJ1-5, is DGGITQSPKYLFRKEGQNVTLSCEQNLNHDAMYWYRQDPGQGLRLIYYSQIVNDFQKGDIAEGYSVSREKKESFPLTVTSAQKNPTAFYLCASRRDRGFGQPQHFGDGTRLSIL.

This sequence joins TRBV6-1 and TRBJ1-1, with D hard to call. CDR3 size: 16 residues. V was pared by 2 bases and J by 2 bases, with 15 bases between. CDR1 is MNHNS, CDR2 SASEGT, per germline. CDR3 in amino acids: CASSEHSSRGNTEAFF. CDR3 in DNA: TGTGCCAGCAGTGAACACTCCTCACGGGGAAACACTGAAGCTTTCTTT.

DNA for the CDR3: TGTGCCAGCTCACAGGGACTAGCGGGGGGGCAGAGCTACGAGCAGTACTTC. Protein sequence: CASSQGLAGGQSYEQYF. The chain carries TRBV18 and TRBJ2-7; 16 bases line up with TRBD2. Trimming removed 4 bases from V and 3 bases from J; junction bases left unmatched: 6. This CDR3 is built from 17 residues. Per germline, CDR1 KGHSH and CDR2 LQKENI.

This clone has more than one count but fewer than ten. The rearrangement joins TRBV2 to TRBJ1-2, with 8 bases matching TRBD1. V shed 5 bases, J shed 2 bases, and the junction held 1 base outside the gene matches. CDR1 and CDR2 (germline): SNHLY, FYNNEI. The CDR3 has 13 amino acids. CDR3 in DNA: TGTGCCAGCAGTAGGACAGGGAACTATGGCTACACCTTC. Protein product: CASSRTGNYGYTF. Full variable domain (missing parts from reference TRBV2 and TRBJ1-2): EPEVTQTPSHQVTQMGQEVILRCVPISNHLYFYWYRQILGQKVEFLVSFYNNEISEKSEIFDDQFSVERPDGSNFTLKIRSTKLEDSAMYFCASSRTGNYGYTFGSGTRLTVV.

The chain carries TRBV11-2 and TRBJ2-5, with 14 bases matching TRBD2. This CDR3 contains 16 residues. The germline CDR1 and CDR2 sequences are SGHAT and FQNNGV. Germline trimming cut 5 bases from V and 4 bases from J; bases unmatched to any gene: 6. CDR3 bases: TGTGCCAGCAGCCGTGGACTAGCGGGGGGCAGAGAGACCCAGTACTTC. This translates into CASSRGLAGGRETQYF.

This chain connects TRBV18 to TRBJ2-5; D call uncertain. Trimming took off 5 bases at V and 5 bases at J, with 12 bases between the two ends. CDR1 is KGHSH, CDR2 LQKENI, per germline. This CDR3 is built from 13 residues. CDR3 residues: CASSDIIGETQYF. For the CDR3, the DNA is TGTGCCAGCTCAGACATTATCGGGGAGACCCAGTACTTC.

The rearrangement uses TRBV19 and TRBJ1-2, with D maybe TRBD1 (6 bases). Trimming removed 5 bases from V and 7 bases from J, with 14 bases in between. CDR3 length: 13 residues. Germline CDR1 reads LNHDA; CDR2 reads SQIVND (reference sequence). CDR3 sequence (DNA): TGTGCCAGTAGTTACCCTGGGGGGGCTGGCTACACCTTC. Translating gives CASSYPGGAGYTF.

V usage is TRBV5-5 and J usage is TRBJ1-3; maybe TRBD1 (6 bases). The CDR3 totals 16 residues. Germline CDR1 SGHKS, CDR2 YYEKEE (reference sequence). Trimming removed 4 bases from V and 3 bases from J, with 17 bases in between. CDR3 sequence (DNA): TGTGCCAGCAGCCTGGACTTGGACAGATATGGAAACACCATATATTTT. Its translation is CASSLDLDRYGNTIYF.

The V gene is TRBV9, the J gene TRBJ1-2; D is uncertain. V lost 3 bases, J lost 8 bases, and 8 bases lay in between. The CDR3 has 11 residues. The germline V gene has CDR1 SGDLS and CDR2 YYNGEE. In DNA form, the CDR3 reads TGTGCCAGCAGCGGGGCGAGAGGCTACACCTTC. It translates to CASSGARGYTF.

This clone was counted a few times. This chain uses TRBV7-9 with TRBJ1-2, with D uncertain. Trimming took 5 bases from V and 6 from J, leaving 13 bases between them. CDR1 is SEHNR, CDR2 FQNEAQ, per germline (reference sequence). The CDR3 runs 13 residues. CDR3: CASSPGKLDGYTF. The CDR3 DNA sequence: TGTGCCAGCAGCCCTGGGAAACTAGATGGCTACACCTTC. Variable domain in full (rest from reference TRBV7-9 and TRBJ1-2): DTGVSQNPRHKITKRGQNVTFRCDPISEHNRLYWYRQTLGQGPEFLTYFQNEAQLEKSRLLSDRFSAERPKGSFSTLEIQRTEQGDSAMYLCASSPGKLDGYTFGSGTRLTVV.

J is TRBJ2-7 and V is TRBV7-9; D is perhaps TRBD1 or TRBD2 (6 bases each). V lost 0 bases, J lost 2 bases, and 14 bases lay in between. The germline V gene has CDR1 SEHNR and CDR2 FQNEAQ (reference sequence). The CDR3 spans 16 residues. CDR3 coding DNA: TGTGCCAGCAGCTTAGCGACGGGGGCAAACCCCTACGAGCAGTACTTC. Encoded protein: CASSLATGANPYEQYF.

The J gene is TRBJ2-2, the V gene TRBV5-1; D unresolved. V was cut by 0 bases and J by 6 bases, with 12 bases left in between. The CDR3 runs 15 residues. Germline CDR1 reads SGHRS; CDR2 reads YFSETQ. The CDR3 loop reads CASSLEQIEAGELFF. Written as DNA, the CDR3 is TGCGCCAGCAGCTTGGAACAGATAGAGGCCGGGGAGCTGTTTTTT.

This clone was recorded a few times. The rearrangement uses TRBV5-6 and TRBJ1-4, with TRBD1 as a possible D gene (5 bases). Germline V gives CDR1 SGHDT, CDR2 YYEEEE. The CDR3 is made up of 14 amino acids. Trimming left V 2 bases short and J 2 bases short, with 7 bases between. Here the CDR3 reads CASSFRQTNEKLFF. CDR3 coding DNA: TGTGCCAGCAGCTTTAGACAGACTAATGAAAAACTGTTTTTT. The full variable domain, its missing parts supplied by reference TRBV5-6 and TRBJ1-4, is DAGVTQSPTHLIKTRGQQVTLRCSPKSGHDTVSWYQQALGQGPQFIFQYYEEEERQRGNFPDRFSGHQFPNYSSELNVNALLLGDSALYLCASSFRQTNEKLFFGSGTQLSVL.

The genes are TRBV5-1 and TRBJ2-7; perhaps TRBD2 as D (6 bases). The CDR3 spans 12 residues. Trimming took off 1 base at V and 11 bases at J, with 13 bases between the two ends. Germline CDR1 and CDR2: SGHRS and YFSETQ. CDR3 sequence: CASSLTAGMEYF. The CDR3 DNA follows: TGCGCCAGCAGCTTGACGGCGGGGATGGAGTACTTC.

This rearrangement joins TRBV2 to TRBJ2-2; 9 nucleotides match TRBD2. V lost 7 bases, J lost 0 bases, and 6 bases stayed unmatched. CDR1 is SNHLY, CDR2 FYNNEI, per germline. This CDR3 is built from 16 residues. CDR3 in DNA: TGTGCCAGCAAGGCGGGAGGGCCTGCGAACACCGGGGAGCTGTTTTTT. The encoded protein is CASKAGGPANTGELFF.

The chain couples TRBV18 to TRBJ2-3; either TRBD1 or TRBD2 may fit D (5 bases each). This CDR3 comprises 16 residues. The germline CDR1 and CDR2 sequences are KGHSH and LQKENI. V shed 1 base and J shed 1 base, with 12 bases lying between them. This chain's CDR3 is CASSPQGTGGTDTQYF. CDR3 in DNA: TGTGCCAGCTCACCACAAGGGACCGGGGGCACAGATACGCAGTATTTT. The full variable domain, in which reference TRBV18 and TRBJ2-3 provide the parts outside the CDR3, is NAGVMQNPRHLVRRRGQEARLRCSPMKGHSHVYWYRQLPEEGLKFMVYLQKENIIDESGMPKERFSAEFPKEGPSILRIQQVVRGDSAAYFCASSPQGTGGTDTQYFGPGTRLTVL.

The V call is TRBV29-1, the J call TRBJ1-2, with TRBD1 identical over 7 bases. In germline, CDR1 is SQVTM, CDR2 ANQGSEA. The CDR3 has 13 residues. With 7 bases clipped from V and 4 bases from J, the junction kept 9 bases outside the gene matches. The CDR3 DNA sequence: TGCAGCGCAGTATCGACAGGGACCTATGGCTACACCTTC. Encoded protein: CSAVSTGTYGYTF. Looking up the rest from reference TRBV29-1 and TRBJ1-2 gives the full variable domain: SAVISQKPSRDICQRGTSLTIQCQVDSQVTMMFWYRQQPGQSLTLIATANQGSEATYESGFVIDKFPISRPNLTFSTLTVSNMSPEDSSIYLCSAVSTGTYGYTFGSGTRLTVV.

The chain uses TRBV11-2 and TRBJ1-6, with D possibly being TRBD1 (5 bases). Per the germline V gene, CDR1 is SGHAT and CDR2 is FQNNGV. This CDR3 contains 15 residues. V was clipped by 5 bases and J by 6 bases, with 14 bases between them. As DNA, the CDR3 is TGTGCCAGCAGCCAAAGCGGGGGGATTAATTCACCCCTCCACTTT. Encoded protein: CASSQSGGINSPLHF.

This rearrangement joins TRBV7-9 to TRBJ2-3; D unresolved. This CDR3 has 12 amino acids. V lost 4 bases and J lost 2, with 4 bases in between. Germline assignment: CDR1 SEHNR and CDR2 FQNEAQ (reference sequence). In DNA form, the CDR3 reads TGTGCCAGCAGCTCCACCACAGATACGCAGTATTTT. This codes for CASSSTTDTQYF. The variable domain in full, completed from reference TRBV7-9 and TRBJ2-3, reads DTGVSQNPRHKITKRGQNVTFRCDPISEHNRLYWYRQTLGQGPEFLTYFQNEAQLEKSRLLSDRFSAERPKGSFSTLEIQRTEQGDSAMYLCASSSTTDTQYFGPGTRLTVL.